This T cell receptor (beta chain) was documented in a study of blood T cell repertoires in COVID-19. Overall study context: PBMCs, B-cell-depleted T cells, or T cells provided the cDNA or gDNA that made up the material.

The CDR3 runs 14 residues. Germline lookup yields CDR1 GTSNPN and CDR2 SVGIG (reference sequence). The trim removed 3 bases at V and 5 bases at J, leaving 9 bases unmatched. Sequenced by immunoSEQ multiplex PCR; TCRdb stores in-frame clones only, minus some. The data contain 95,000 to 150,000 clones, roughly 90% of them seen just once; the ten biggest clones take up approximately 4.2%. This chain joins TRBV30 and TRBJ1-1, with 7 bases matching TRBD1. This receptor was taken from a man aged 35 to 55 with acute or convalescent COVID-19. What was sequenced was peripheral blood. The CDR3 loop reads CAWRGRGAVTEAFF. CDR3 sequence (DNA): TGTGCCTGGAGGGGCAGGGGGGCGGTTACTGAAGCTTTCTTT.